The clone carrying this T cell receptor (beta chain) was seen many times. Antigen unknown. CDR1 MDHEN and CDR2 SYDVKM come from the germline V gene. The CDR3 spans 12 residues. Trimming removed 3 bases from V and 7 bases from J, with 10 bases in between. TCRdb independently ran MiXCR on the 5' RACE reads; one entry per CDR3 protein. This repertoire shows some 66,000 distinct CDR3 sequences, 4.5% found once; its top ten account for less than 8%. This sample is drawn from a study of neurological immune-mediated disorders. Study-level results: Across subjects, expanded clones had no CDR3 amino acid sequences in common, pointing to private repertoires in all groups. The multiple sclerosis repertoire cluster had no clinical or MRI feature associated with it.

Material for sequencing was PBMCs. This clonotype was obtained from a man in his thirties or forties with multiple sclerosis. The J gene is TRBJ2-7, the V gene TRBV28; D not resolved. In nucleotides, the CDR3 is TGTGCCAGCAGTTTGACCGCGTGGGAGCAGTACTTC. This codes for CASSLTAWEQYF. The variable domain in full, completed from reference TRBV28 and TRBJ2-7, reads DVKVTQSSRYLVKRTGEKVFLECVQDMDHENMFWYRQDPGLGLRLIYFSYDVKMKEKGDIPEGYSVSREKKERFSLILESASTNQTSMYLCASSLTAWEQYFGPGTRLTVT.